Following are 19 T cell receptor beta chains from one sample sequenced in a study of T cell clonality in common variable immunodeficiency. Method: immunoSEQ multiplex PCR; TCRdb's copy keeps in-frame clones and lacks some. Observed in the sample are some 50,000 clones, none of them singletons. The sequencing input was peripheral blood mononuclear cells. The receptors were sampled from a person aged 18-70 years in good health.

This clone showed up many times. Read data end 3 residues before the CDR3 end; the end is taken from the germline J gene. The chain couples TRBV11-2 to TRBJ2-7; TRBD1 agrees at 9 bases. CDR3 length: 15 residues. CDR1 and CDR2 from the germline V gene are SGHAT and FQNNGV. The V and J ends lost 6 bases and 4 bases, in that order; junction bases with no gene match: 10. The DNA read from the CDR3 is TGTGCCAGCAGTCTAAACAGGGGGCCAGTTTACGAG. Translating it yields CASSLNRGPVYE. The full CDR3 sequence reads CASSLNRGPVYEQYF.

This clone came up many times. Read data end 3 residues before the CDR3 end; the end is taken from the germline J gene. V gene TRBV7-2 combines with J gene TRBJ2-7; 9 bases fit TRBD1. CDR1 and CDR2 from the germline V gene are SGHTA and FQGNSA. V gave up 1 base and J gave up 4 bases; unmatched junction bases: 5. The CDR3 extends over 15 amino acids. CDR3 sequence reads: CASSLGGGQGYEQYF. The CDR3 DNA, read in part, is TGTGCCAGCAGCTTAGGGGGGGGACAGGGTTACGAG.

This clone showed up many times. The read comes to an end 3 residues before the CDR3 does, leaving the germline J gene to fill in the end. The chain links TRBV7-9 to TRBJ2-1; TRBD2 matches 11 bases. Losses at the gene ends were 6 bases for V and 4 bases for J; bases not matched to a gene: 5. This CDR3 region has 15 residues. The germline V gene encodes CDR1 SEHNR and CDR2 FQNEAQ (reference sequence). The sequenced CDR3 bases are TGTGCCAGCAGACCGGGACTAGCGGATTACAATGAG. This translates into CASRPGLADYNE. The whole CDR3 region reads CASRPGLADYNEQFF.

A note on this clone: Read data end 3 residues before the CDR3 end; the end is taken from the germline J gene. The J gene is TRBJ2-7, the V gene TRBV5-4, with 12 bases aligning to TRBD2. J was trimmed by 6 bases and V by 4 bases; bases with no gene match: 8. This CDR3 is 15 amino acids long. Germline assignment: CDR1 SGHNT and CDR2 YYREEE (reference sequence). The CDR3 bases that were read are TGTGCCAGCAGCCCCAGACTAGCGGGAGCTTCCGAG. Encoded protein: CASSPRLAGASE. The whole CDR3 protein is CASSPRLAGASEQYF.

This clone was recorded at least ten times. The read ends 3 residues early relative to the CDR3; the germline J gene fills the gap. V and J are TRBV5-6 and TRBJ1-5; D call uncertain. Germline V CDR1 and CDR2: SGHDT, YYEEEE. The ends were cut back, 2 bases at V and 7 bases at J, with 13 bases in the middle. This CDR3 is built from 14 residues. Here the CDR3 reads CASSFGGSGQPQHF. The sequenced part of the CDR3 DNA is TGTGCCAGCAGCTTCGGTGGGTCGGGGCAGCCC.

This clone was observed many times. The sequenced CDR3 bases are TGCAGTGCTCGAGTACCATCGAGCGGGGAAGGGAGCGAG. Protein: CSARVPSSGEGSE. The entire CDR3 is CSARVPSSGEGSEQYF. The chain combines TRBV20-1 with TRBJ2-7, with TRBD2 matching 7 bases. The read gets to within 3 residues of the CDR3 end, and the germline J gene fills in the rest. Germline trimming cut 5 bases from V and 6 bases from J; bases unmatched to any gene: 19. Germline V CDR1 and CDR2: DFQATT, SNEGSKA (reference sequence). The CDR3 runs 16 residues.

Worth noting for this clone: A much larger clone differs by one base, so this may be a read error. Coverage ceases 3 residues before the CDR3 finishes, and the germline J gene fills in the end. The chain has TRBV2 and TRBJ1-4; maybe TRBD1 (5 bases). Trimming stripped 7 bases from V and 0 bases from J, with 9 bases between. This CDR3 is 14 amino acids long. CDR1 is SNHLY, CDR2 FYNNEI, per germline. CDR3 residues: CASIRGTTNEKLFF. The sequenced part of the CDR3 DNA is TGTGCCAGCATTAGGGGAACAACTAATGAAAAA.

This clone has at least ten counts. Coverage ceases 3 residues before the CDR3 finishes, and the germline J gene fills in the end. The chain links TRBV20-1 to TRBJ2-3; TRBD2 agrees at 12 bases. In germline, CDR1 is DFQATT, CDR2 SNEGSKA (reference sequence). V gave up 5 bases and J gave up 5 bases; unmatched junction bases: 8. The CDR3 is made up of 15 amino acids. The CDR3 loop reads CSAGASGGAIDTQYF. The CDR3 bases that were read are TGCAGTGCTGGGGCTAGCGGGGGGGCGATAGATACG.

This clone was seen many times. CDR3: CASRYNRDFNSPLHF. CDR3 DNA, as far as it was read: TGCGCCAGCAGATATAACAGGGATTTCAATTCACCC. The chain links TRBV5-1 to TRBJ1-6, with a possible D match to TRBD1 (6 bases). The observed sequence ends 3 residues before the CDR3 terminus, with the missing tail filled in from the germline J gene. Looked up from germline, CDR1 is SGHRS and CDR2 is YFSETQ. This CDR3 is built from 15 residues. The V gene lost 5 bases and the J gene lost 7 bases, with 16 bases spanning the gap.

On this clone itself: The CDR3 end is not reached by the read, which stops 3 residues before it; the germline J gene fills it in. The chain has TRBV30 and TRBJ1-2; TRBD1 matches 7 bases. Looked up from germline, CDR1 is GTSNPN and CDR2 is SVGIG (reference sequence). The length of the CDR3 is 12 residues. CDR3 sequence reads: CAWSAQGFAYTF. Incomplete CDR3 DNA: TGTGCCTGGAGTGCACAGGGGTTTGCC.

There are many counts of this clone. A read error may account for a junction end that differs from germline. The CDR3 here is CASSQTTYNEQFF. CDR3 DNA, as far as it was read: TGTGCTAGCAGCCAGACTACTTACAATGAG. V is TRBV7-7 and J is TRBJ2-1; D may be TRBD2 (5 bases). The read is 3 residues too short to cover the CDR3 end, so that end is filled in from the germline J gene. Germline V gives CDR1 SSHAT, CDR2 FNYEAQ (reference sequence). CDR3 length equals 13 residues.

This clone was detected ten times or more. The covered CDR3 bases are TGTGCCAGCAGCCACCCCGGGCTAGCGCGCTCCTACGAG. This encodes CASSHPGLARSYE. The whole CDR3 reads CASSHPGLARSYEQYF. The rearrangement uses TRBV2 and TRBJ2-7, with D perhaps matching TRBD2 (6 bases). The sequence runs out 3 residues before the end of the CDR3; the remainder is reconstructed from the germline J gene. This CDR3 region has 16 residues. Trimming removed 6 bases at V and 0 bases at J, with 18 bases between. From germline, CDR1 is SNHLY and CDR2 FYNNEI.

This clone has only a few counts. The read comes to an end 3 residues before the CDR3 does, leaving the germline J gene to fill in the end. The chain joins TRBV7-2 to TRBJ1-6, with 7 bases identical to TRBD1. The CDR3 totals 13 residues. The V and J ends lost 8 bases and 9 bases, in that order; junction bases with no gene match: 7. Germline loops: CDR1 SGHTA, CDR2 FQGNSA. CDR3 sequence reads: CASRDSLGSPLHF. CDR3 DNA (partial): TGTGCCAGCCGGGACAGTCTTGGTTCACCC.

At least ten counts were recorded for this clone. CDR3 sequence reads: CASSRDISSYEQYF. Incomplete CDR3 DNA: TGTGCCAGCAGTAGGGACATAAGCTCCTACGAG. J is TRBJ2-7 and V is TRBV6-2 or TRBV6-3; possible D gene TRBD1, 6 bases. Read coverage stops 3 residues before the CDR3 terminus; the germline J gene supplies the remainder. The ends were cut back, 5 bases at V and 0 bases at J, with 11 bases in the middle. The CDR3 consists of 14 residues. The germline gives CDR1 MNHEY, CDR2 SVGEGT.

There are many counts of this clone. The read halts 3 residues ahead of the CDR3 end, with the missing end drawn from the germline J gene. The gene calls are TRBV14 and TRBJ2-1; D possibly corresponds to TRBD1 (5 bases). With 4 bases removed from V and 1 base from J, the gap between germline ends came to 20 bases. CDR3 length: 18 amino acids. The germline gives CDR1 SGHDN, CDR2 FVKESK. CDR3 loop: CASSRGFRGPSSYNEQFF. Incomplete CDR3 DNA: TGTGCCAGCAGCCGAGGCTTTAGGGGTCCAAGTTCCTACAATGAG.

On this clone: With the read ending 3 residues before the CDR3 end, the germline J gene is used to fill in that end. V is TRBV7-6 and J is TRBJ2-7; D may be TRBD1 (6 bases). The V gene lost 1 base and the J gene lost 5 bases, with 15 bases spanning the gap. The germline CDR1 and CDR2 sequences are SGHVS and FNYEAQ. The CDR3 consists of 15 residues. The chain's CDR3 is CASSLGGRGRDEQYF. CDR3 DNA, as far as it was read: TGTGCCAGCAGCTTAGGGGGCAGGGGCCGGGACGAG.

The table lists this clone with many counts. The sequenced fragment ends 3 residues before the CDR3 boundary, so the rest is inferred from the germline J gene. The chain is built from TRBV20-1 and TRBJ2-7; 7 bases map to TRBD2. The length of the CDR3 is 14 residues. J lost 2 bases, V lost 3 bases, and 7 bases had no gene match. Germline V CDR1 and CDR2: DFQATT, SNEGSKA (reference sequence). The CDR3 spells CSASWGTTTYEQYF. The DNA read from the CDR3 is TGCAGTGCTAGTTGGGGGACTACAACCTACGAG.

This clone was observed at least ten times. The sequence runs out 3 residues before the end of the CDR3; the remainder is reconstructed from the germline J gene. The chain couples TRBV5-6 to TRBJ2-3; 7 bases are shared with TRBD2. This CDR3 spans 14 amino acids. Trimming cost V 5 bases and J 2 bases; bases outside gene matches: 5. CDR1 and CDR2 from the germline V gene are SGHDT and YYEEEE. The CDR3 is CASSQSGATDTQYF. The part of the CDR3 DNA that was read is TGTGCCAGCAGTCAAAGCGGGGCCACAGATACG. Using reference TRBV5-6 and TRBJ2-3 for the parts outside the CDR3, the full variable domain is DAGVTQSPTHLIKTRGQQVTLRCSPKSGHDTVSWYQQALGQGPQFIFQYYEEEERQRGNFPDRFSGHQFPNYSSELNVNALLLGDSALYLCASSQSGATDTQYFGPGTRLTVL.

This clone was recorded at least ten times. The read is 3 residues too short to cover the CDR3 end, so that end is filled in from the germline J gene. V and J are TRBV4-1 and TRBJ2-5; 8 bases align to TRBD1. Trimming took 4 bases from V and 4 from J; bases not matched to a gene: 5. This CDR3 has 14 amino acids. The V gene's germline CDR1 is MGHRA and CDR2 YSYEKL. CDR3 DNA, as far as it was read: TGCGCCAGCAGCCCAGGGGGCTCGGGAGAGACC. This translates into CASSPGGSGET. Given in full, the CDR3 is CASSPGGSGETQYF.